These T cell receptor beta chains were read from a single sample in a study of Graves' ophthalmopathy and Graves' hyperthyroidism. MiXCR, run by TCRdb on the multiplex PCR reads, gives a single entry per CDR3 protein. The repertoire includes roughly 350,000 distinct CDR3 sequences, about a sixth of them detected once, and 2% to 2.5% sits in the top ten. Sequencing input: peripheral blood. All receptors come from an adult woman with stable Graves' hyperthyroidism. The CDR3 runs from the conserved cysteine through the conserved F or W. D genes are given only for firm matches. The size field is filled for only some rows; it gives once, few, many or a size class.

D	V	J	size	CDR3	DNA
.	TRBV28	TRBJ2-2	many	CASTGHSLPGELFF	TGTGCCAGCACTGGACATTCCCTTCCCGGGGAGCTGTTTTTT
.	TRBV12-3/TRBV12-4	TRBJ1-1	many	CASSLIRTSEAFF	TGTGCCAGCAGTCTAATTAGGACATCTGAAGCTTTCTTT
TRBD1	TRBV7-2	TRBJ1-1	many	CASSLPRQGWNAEAFF	TGTGCCAGCAGCTTACCCCGACAGGGGTGGAACGCTGAAGCTTTCTTT
TRBD1	TRBV5-1	TRBJ1-2	many	CASSETGMGGYTF	TGCGCCAGCAGCGAGACAGGGATGGGAGGCTACACCTTC
.	TRBV5-1	TRBJ2-3	few	CASSISDTQYF	TGCGCCAGCAGCATCTCAGATACGCAGTATTTT
.	TRBV30	TRBJ1-5	many	CAWSVRRDQPQHF	TGTGCCTGGAGTGTACGTCGGGATCAGCCCCAGCATTTT
.	TRBV2	TRBJ1-6	many	CASNTGSYSPLHF	TGTGCCAGCAATACAGGGAGTTATTCACCCCTCCACTTT
TRBD1	TRBV4-2	TRBJ2-7	many	CASSQAWRQGSSYEQYF	TGTGCCAGCAGCCAAGCCTGGCGACAGGGGTCTTCCTACGAGCAGTACTTC
.	TRBV29-1	TRBJ1-2	many	CSVEDAGPGYTF	TGCAGCGTTGAAGATGCGGGTCCCGGCTACACCTTC
.	TRBV18	TRBJ2-7	many	CASSPMGSTYEQYF	TGTGCCAGCTCACCAATGGGGAGTACCTACGAGCAGTACTTC
.	TRBV5-8	TRBJ1-5	.	CASNLDRISKPQHF	TGTGCCAGCAACCTAGACAGGATAAGTAAGCCCCAGCATTTT
TRBD2	TRBV6-1	TRBJ2-3	many	CASSGISGTTDTQYF	TGTGCCAGCAGTGGAATTAGCGGGACCACAGATACGCAGTATTTT
TRBD2	TRBV30	TRBJ2-2	many	CAWNLAGGTGELFF	TGTGCCTGGAATTTAGCGGGAGGAACCGGGGAGCTGTTTTTT
.	TRBV12-3/TRBV12-4	TRBJ2-2	many	CASSQGSTGELFF	TGTGCCAGCAGTCAGGGATCCACCGGGGAGCTGTTTTTT
.	TRBV12-3/TRBV12-4	TRBJ2-7	many	CASSFSGNEQYF	TGTGCCAGCAGTTTCTCTGGGAACGAGCAGTACTTC
TRBD1	TRBV6-1	TRBJ1-1	few	CASSEEGTGNTEAFF	TGTGCCAGCAGTGAAGAAGGGACAGGGAACACTGAAGCTTTCTTT
.	TRBV19	TRBJ2-2	.	CASSTRHQGNTGELFF	TGTGCCAGTAGTACAAGACACCAGGGAAACACCGGGGAGCTGTTTTTT
.	TRBV6-5	TRBJ1-5	many	CASSYSFGLNQPQHF	TGTGCCAGCAGTTACTCGTTCGGCCTCAATCAGCCCCAGCATTTT
.	TRBV6-5	TRBJ1-5	many	CASSYTSNQPQHF	TGTGCCAGCAGTTACACGAGCAATCAGCCCCAGCATTTT
TRBD1	TRBV20-1	TRBJ1-2	many	CSAKKGQASYGYTF	TGCAGTGCTAAGAAAGGACAGGCGAGCTATGGCTACACCTTC
.	TRBV28	TRBJ1-1	many	CASIMDPGTSRAFF	TGTGCCAGCATCATGGACCCGGGGACGTCTCGAGCTTTCTTT
TRBD1	TRBV10-3	TRBJ1-2	.	CAISELGQGRVNYGYTF	TGTGCCATCAGTGAGTTGGGACAGGGGAGAGTGAACTATGGCTACACCTTC
.	TRBV24-1	TRBJ2-3	many	CATSDLRSPDTQYF	TGTGCCACCAGTGATTTGCGGAGTCCAGATACGCAGTATTTT
.	TRBV7-6	TRBJ1-2	many	CASSPGDFGYTF	TGTGCCAGCAGCCCCGGCGATTTCGGCTACACCTTC
.	TRBV12-3/TRBV12-4	TRBJ1-3	many	CASSYGTSGNTIYF	TGTGCCAGCAGCTACGGAACCTCTGGAAACACCATATATTTT
TRBD2	TRBV24-1	TRBJ2-4	many	CATSESSSGKNIQYF	TGTGCCACCAGCGAATCCTCTAGCGGAAAAAACATTCAGTACTTC
.	TRBV6-1	TRBJ1-1	.	CASRPGKMNTEAFF	TGTGCCAGCAGGCCAGGTAAAATGAACACTGAAGCTTTCTTT
.	TRBV5-6	TRBJ1-1	few	CASGLGGKFSTEAFF	TGTGCCAGCGGCTTGGGAGGGAAATTCTCCACTGAAGCTTTCTTT
.	TRBV2	TRBJ2-7	many	CASSEGGPLYEQYF	TGTGCCAGCAGTGAAGGAGGGCCTTTGTACGAGCAGTACTTC
TRBD2	TRBV20-1	TRBJ2-7	few	CSASDSGLAGTRRYEQYF	TGCAGTGCTAGTGATAGTGGACTAGCGGGGACCCGAAGATACGAGCAGTACTTC
TRBD1	TRBV12-3/TRBV12-4	TRBJ1-2	many	CASSLGQGGGYTF	TGTGCCAGCAGTTTAGGCCAGGGGGGTGGCTACACCTTC
.	TRBV6-1	TRBJ1-2	many	CASSDPGFGYTF	TGTGCCAGCAGTGACCCCGGCTTTGGCTACACCTTC
.	TRBV6-2/TRBV6-3	TRBJ1-5	.	CASSYSATVFPQHF	TGTGCCAGCAGTTACTCGGCGACAGTGTTCCCCCAGCATTTT
.	TRBV28	TRBJ1-5	once	CASRFIQTAANQPKHF	TGTGCCAGCAGGTTCATACAGACCGCTGCTAACCAGCCCAAGCATTTT
.	TRBV12-3/TRBV12-4	TRBJ1-3	many	CASTPWASGNTIYF	TGTGCCAGCACCCCTTGGGCCTCTGGAAACACCATATATTTT
TRBD1	TRBV4-2	TRBJ1-5	.	CASSQEVIGDRNQPQHF	TGTGCCAGCAGCCAAGAAGTTATAGGGGACAGGAATCAGCCCCAGCATTTT
.	TRBV12-3/TRBV12-4	TRBJ2-7	many	CASSLGQLIYEQYF	TGTGCCAGCAGTCTCGGGCAGTTAATCTACGAGCAGTACTTC
.	TRBV7-9	TRBJ2-2	few	CASSFRESGELFF	TGTGCCAGCAGCTTCAGGGAATCCGGGGAGCTGTTTTTT
TRBD2	TRBV9	TRBJ2-7	many	CASSVSGGSPYEQYF	TGTGCCAGCAGCGTATCGGGGGGATCGCCCTACGAGCAGTACTTC
TRBD1	TRBV15	TRBJ2-5	many	CATSRDGTGDGQETQYF	TGTGCCACCAGCAGAGATGGAACAGGGGACGGGCAAGAGACCCAGTACTTC
.	TRBV25-1	TRBJ2-2	many	CASSGQGYTGELFF	TGTGCCAGCAGTGGTCAGGGGTACACCGGGGAGCTGTTTTTT
.	TRBV12-3/TRBV12-4	TRBJ2-2	many	CASSLAGRITGELFF	TGTGCCAGCAGTTTAGCGGGAAGGATCACCGGGGAGCTGTTTTTT
.	TRBV20-1	TRBJ1-6	.	CSADPNSPLHF	TGCAGCGCGGACCCCAATTCACCCCTCCACTTT
.	TRBV6-1	TRBJ2-7	once	CASSLSEAAGSREQYF	TGTGCCAGCAGTCTATCCGAAGCGGCCGGGTCTCGTGAGCAGTACTTC
.	TRBV6-1	TRBJ2-5	many	CASSDGQETQYF	TGTGCCAGCAGTGACGGTCAAGAGACCCAGTACTTC
TRBD2	TRBV2	TRBJ2-2	many	CASNGGEAGELFF	TGTGCCAGCAACGGGGGGGAGGCCGGGGAGCTGTTTTTT
.	TRBV6-5	TRBJ2-7	many	CASSNNYEQYF	TGTGCCAGCAGTAACAACTACGAGCAGTACTTC